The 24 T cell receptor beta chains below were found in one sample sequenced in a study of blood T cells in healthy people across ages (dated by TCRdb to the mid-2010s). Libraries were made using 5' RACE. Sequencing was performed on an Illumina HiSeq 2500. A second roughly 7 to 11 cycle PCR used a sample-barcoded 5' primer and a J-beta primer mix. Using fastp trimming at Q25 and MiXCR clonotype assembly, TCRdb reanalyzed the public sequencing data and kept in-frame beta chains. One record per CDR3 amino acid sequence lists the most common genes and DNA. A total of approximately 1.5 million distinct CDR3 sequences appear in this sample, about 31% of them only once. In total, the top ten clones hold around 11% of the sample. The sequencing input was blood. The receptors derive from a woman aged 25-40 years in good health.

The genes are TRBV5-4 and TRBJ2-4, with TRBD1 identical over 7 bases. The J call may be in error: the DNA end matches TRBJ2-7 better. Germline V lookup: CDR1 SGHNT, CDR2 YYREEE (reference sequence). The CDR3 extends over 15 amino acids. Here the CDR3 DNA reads TGTGCCAGCAGCCCTCGACAAGGGGGCTTCTCCGAGCAGTACTTC. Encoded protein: CASSPRQGGFSEQYF.

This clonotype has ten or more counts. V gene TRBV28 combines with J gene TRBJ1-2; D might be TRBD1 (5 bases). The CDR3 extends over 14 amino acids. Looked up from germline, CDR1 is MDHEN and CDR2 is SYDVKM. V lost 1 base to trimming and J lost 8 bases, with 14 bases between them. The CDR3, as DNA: TGTGCCAGCAGTTTATCCGGGACGGCCGAGGGCTACACCTTC. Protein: CASSLSGTAEGYTF.

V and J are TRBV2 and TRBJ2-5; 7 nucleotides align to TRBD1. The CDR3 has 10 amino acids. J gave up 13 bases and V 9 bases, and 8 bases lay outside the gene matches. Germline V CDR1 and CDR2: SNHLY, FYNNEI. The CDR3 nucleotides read TGTGCCAGTGGGGTGACAGGGTTGTACTTC. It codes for CASGVTGLYF.

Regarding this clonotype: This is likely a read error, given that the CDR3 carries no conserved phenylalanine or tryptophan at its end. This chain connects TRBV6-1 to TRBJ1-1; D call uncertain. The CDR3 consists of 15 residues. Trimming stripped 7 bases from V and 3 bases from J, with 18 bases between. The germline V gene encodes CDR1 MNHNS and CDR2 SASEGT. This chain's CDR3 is CASTLRRLADTEAFC. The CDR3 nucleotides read TGTGCCAGCACCTTAAGGAGGTTAGCGGACACTGAAGCTTTCTGT.

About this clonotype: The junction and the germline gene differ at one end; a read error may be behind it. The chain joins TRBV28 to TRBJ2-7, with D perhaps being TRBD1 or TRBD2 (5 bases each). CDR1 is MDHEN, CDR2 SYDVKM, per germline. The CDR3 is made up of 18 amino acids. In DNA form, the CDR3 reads TGTACCAGCAGTTTTCTTTCTTTAAGGGGCCGACTACGAAACGAGCAGTACTTC. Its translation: CTSSFLSLRGRLRNEQYF.

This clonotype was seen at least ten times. DNA of the CDR3: TGTGCCAGCAGCATTAGCGGGGGGTTAACAGATACGCAGTATTTT. Translated, it gives CASSISGGLTDTQYF. This chain links TRBV11-2 with TRBJ2-3, with 10 nucleotides matching TRBD2. Germline loops: CDR1 SGHAT, CDR2 FQNNGV. The CDR3 has 15 residues. Germline trimming cut 5 bases from V and 3 bases from J; bases unmatched to any gene: 5.

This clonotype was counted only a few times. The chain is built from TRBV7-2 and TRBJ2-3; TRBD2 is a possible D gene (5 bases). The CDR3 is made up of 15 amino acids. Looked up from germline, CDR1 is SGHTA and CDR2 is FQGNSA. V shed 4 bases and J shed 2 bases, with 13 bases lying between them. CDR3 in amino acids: CASSSTRVSTDTQYF. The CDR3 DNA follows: TGTGCCAGCAGCTCCACTAGGGTATCCACAGATACGCAGTATTTT. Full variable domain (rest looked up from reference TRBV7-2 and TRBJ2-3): GAGVSQSPSNKVTEKGKDVELRCDPISGHTALYWYRQSLGQGLEFLIYFQGNSAPDKSGLPSDRFSAERTGGSVSTLTIQRTQQEDSAVYLCASSSTRVSTDTQYFGPGTRLTVL.

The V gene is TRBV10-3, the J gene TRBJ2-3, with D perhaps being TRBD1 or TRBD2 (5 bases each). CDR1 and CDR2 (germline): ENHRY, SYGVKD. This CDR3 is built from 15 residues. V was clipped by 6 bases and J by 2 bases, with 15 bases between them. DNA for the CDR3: TGTGCCATCAGCTGGGACCGGGGAGACACAGATACGCAGTATTTT. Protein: CAISWDRGDTDTQYF.

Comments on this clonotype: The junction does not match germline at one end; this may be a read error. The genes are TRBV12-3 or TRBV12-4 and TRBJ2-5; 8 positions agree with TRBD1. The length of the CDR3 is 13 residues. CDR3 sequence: CSSPGGETETQYF. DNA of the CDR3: TGTTCCAGCCCAGGGGGCGAGACGGAGACCCAGTACTTC.

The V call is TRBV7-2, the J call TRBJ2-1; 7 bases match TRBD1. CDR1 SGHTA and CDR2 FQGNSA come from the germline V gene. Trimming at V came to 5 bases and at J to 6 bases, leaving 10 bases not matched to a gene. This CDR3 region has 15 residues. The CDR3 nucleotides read TGTGCCAGCAGCCGAGACAGGGCCAGCCTCAATGAGCAGTTCTTC. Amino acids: CASSRDRASLNEQFF.

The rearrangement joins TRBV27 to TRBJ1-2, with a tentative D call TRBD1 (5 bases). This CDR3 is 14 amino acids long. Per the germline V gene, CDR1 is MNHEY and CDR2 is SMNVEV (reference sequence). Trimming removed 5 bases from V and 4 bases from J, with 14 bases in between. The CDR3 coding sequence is TGTGCCAGCAGTCCTGGGGGGTATGGCTATGGCTACACCTTC. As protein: CASSPGGYGYGYTF.

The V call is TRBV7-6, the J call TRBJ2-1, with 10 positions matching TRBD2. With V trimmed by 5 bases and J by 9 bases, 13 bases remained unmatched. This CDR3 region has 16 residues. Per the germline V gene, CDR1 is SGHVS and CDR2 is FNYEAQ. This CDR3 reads CASSTSGLAEVGEQFF. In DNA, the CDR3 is TGTGCCAGCAGCACCTCAGGACTAGCGGAAGTCGGTGAGCAGTTCTTC.

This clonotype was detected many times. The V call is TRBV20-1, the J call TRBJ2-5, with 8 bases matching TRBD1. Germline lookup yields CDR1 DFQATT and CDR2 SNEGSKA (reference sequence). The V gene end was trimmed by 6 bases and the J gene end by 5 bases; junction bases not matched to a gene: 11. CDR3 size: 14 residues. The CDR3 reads CSAINAGGGETQYF. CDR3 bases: TGCAGTGCCATCAACGCAGGGGGCGGGGAGACCCAGTACTTC.

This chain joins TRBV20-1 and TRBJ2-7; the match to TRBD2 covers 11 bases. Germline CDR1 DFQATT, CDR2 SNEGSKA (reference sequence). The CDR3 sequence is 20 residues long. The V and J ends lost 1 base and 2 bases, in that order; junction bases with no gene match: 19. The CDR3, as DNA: TGCAGTGCTAGAGCTTTAGAAGGACTAGCGGGCACGAAGATCCCCTACGAGCAGTACTTC. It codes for CSARALEGLAGTKIPYEQYF.

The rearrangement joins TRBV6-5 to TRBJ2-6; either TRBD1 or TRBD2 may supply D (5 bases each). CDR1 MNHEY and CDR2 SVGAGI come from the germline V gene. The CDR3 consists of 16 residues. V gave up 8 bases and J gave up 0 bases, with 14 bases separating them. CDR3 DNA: TGTGCCAGCCTCAGGGACCCCAGCTCTGGGGCCAACGTCCTGACTTTC. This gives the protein CASLRDPSSGANVLTF.

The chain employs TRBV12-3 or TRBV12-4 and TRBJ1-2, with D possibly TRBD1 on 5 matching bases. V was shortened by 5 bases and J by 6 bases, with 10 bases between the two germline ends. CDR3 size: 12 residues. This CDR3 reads CASSQGDHGYTF. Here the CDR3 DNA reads TGTGCCAGCAGTCAGGGAGATCATGGCTACACCTTC.

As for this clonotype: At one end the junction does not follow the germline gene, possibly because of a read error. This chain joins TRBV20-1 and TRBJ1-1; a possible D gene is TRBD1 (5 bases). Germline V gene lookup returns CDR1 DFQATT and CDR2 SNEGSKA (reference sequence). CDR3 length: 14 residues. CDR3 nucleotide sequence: TGCAGTGCCCTATCGGGGGGTCTGAACATTGAAGCTTTCTTT. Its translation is CSALSGGLNIEAFF.

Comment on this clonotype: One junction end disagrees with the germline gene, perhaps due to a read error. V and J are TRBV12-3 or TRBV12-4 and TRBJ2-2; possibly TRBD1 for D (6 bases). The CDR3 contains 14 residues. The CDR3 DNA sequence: TGTGCCAGCAGGTCAACAGGGAGCACCGGGGAGCGGTTTTTT. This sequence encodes CASRSTGSTGERFF.

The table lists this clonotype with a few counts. In DNA, the CDR3 is TGTGCCAGCAGCCCCCGTCAGGACCTCAACACCGGGGAGCTGTTTTTT. Its protein product is CASSPRQDLNTGELFF. The rearrangement uses TRBV7-9 and TRBJ2-2; no firm D call. V was trimmed by 5 bases and J by 2 bases, leaving 15 bases between them. This CDR3 spans 16 amino acids. The V gene's germline CDR1 is SEHNR and CDR2 FQNEAQ (reference sequence).

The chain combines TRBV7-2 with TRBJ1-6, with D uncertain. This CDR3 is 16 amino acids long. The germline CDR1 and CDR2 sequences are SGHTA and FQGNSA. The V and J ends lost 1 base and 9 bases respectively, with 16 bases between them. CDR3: CASSLVFTKGGSPLHF. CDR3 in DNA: TGTGCCAGCAGCTTAGTTTTTACCAAAGGTGGTTCACCCCTCCACTTT. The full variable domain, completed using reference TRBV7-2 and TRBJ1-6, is GAGVSQSPSNKVTEKGKDVELRCDPISGHTALYWYRQSLGQGLEFLIYFQGNSAPDKSGLPSDRFSAERTGGSVSTLTIQRTQQEDSAVYLCASSLVFTKGGSPLHFGNGTRLTVT.

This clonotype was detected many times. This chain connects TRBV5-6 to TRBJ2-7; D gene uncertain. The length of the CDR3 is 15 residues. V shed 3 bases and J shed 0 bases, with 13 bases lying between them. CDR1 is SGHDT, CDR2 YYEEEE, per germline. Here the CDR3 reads CASSSSNQFSYEQYF. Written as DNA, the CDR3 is TGTGCCAGCAGCTCCTCCAACCAGTTCTCCTACGAGCAGTACTTC.

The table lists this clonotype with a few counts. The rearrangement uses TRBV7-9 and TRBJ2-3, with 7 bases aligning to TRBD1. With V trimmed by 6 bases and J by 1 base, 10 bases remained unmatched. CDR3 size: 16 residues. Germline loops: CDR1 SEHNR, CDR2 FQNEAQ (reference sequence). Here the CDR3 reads CASSNQRQGGTDTQYF. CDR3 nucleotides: TGTGCCAGCAGTAACCAAAGACAGGGTGGCACAGATACGCAGTATTTT.

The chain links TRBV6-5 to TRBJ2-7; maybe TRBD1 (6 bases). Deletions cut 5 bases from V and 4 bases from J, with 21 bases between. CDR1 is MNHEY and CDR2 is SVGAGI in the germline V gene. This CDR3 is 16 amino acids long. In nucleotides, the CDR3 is TGTGCCAGCAGTCCCAGTTCAGGGGACGGGGCTTACGAGCAGTACTTC. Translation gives CASSPSSGDGAYEQYF.

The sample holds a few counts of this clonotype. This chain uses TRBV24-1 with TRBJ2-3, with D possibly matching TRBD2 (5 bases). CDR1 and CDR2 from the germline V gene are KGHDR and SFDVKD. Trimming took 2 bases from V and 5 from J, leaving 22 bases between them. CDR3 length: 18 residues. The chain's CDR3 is CATSDSNLSGPAGDTQYF. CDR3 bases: TGTGCCACCAGTGATTCCAACCTGAGCGGACCGGCGGGAGATACGCAGTATTTT.